The clone carrying this T cell receptor beta chain was observed at least ten times. The antigen remains undetermined. This sample is drawn from a study of T cell repertoires in cytomegalovirus infection. The overall study: Shared public TCR beta signatures pointed to both CMV infection and a matching HLA type.

Study-level findings and limits: Dominating the ex vivo response were HLA-C-restricted CMV-specific TCR beta clonotypes. The cumulative frequency of public TCR beta families identified carriers of CMV plus the relevant HLA.

The J segment lost 2 bases and the V segment lost 3 bases, leaving 12 bases of the junction unmatched. Germline values: CDR1 SGHVS, CDR2 FQNEAQ. The CDR3 length is 18 residues. TCRdb independently ran MiXCR on the reads; one entry per CDR3 protein. The sample holds roughly 920,000 distinct CDR3 sequences, approximately 31% seen once. The source of this sequence is a human donor in good health (CMV status not recorded). Some clones in this sample may be carry-over from other donors' samples. The chain is built from TRBV7-8 and TRBJ2-3, with TRBD1 identical over 9 bases. The sample consisted of cultured CD8+ T cells from PBMCs, taken from culture after CMV antigen stimulation. CDR3 coding DNA: TGTGCCAGCAGCTTCTCCGCTGGGACAGGGACTTTCACAGATACGCAGTATTTT. It is translated as CASSFSAGTGTFTDTQYF.